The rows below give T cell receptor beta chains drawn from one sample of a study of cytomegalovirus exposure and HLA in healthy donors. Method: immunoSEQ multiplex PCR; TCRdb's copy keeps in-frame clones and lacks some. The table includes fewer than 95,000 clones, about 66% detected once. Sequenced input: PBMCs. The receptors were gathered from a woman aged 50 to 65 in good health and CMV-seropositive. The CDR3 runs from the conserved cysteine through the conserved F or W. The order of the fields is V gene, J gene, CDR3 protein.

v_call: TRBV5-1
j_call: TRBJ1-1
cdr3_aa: CASSLRGGTEAFF

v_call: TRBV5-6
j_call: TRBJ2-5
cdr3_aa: CASSFGTGQETQYF

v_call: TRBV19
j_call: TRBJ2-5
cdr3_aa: CASSIGGLAGETQYF

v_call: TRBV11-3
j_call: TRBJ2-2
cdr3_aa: CASSSWTGANTGELFF

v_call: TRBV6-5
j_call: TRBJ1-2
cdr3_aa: CASSYGTGLYGYTF

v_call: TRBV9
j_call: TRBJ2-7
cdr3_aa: CASSVDVASSYEQYF

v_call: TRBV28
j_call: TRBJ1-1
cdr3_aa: CASSPTGWATEAFF

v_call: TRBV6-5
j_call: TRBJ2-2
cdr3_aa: CASSWGGANTGELFF

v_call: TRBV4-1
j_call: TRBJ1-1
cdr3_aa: CASSQVDLGLMNTEAFF

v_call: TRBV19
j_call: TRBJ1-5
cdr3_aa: CASSRGQGAPQPQHF

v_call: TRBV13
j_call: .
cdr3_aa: CASSARERGAFEQYF